Presented here are 32 T cell receptor beta chains from one specimen sequenced in a study of blood T cells in healthy people across ages. A second 7 to 11 cycle PCR used barcoded and J-beta primers. TCRdb passed the 5' RACE reads through MiXCR, listing each CDR3 protein once. Among around 900,000 distinct CDR3 sequences listed, under 35% were seen once. The sample taken for sequencing was blood. The receptors shown here come from a woman aged 80 or over in good health.

This clonotype was seen a few times. V usage is TRBV2 and J usage is TRBJ1-5; 8 nucleotides match TRBD1. V shed 4 bases, J shed 7 bases, and the junction held 6 bases outside the gene matches. The germline CDR1 and CDR2 sequences are SNHLY and FYNNEI. The CDR3 has 14 residues. The CDR3, as DNA: TGTGCCAGCAGTGGGACAGGGTTTCTGCAGCCCCAGCATTTT. It codes for CASSGTGFLQPQHF.

This clonotype was seen a few times. The genes are TRBV27 and TRBJ1-2; TRBD1 matches 7 bases. Unmatched junction bases numbered 8, after V lost 4 bases and J lost 3 bases. The V gene's germline CDR1 is MNHEY and CDR2 SMNVEV (reference sequence). The CDR3 covers 15 residues. The CDR3 reads CASSSRDRAHYGYTF. The CDR3 DNA reads TGTGCCAGCAGTTCCCGCGACAGGGCCCACTATGGCTACACCTTC.

This clonotype was picked up many times. The chain uses TRBV2 and TRBJ2-1; TRBD1 aligns across 11 bases. Germline CDR1 reads SNHLY; CDR2 reads FYNNEI. This CDR3 contains 14 residues. V was pared by 8 bases and J by 5 bases, with 5 bases of the junction left unmatched. CDR3 residues: CASRDRGADNEQFF. The CDR3 bases are TGTGCCAGCCGGGACAGGGGGGCTGACAATGAGCAGTTCTTC.

In the case of this clonotype: A much larger clone lies one base from this, so it may be a read error. The chain combines TRBV20-1 with TRBJ2-5, with 7 bases fitting TRBD1. The better agreement between TRBJ2-7 and the DNA end casts doubt on the J call. CDR3 length: 13 residues. Germline CDR1 is DFQATT and CDR2 is SNEGSKA (reference sequence). CDR3 DNA sequence: TGCGGTGCTTCACCGGGACAGAACTACGAGCAGTACTTC. This sequence encodes CGASPGQNYEQYF.

As regards this clonotype: A read error may be the cause here, since a much bigger clone is one base away. The V and J genes are TRBV6-2 or TRBV6-3 and TRBJ2-5; possible D gene TRBD1, 7 bases. Germline V gene sequence: CDR1 MNHEY, CDR2 SVGEGT. The CDR3 spans 16 residues. As DNA, the CDR3 is TGTGCCGGCAGTTACCCTAGCGACAGGGCCCAAGAGACCCAGTACTTC. Translated: CAGSYPSDRAQETQYF.

This chain uses TRBV29-1 with TRBJ1-4; D is uncertain. The CDR3 is made up of 12 amino acids. V lost 4 bases to trimming and J lost 5 bases, with 8 bases between them. The germline CDR1 and CDR2 sequences are SQVTM and ANQGSEA. Here the CDR3 reads CSVVGKNEKLFF. The CDR3 coding sequence is TGCAGCGTTGTAGGGAAGAATGAAAAACTGTTTTTT.

This clonotype was seen at least ten times. The chain carries TRBV4-3 and TRBJ2-3, with 8 bases identical to TRBD1. The J segment lost 5 bases and the V segment lost 0 bases, leaving 13 bases of the junction unmatched. Germline values: CDR1 LGHNA, CDR2 YSLEER. There are 18 residues in the CDR3. CDR3 sequence: CASSQDFVRQGKGDTQYF. CDR3 DNA: TGCGCCAGCAGCCAAGATTTCGTGAGACAGGGGAAGGGAGATACGCAGTATTTT.

Only a few counts were recorded for this clonotype. The rearrangement joins TRBV4-2 to TRBJ1-1; the D is unclear. The V end lost 5 bases, the J end lost 1 base, and 23 bases lay between the germline ends. Per the germline V gene, CDR1 is LGHNA and CDR2 is YNFKEQ. CDR3 length equals 18 residues. CDR3 coding DNA: TGTGCCAGCAGCTACTCTCGTGGAGAGGGAAGGTCGAACACTGAAGCTTTCTTT. Amino acids: CASSYSRGEGRSNTEAFF.

In regard to this clonotype: A much larger clone sits a single nucleotide away, making a read error possible. The CDR3 does not close with the conserved phenylalanine or tryptophan, likely indicating a read error. V usage is TRBV20-1 and J usage is TRBJ1-5; weak D call: TRBD1 (5 bases). The CDR3 is 13 amino acids. Germline lookup yields CDR1 DFQATT and CDR2 SNEGSKA (reference sequence). Trimming stripped 4 bases from V and 4 bases from J, with 11 bases between. For the CDR3, the DNA is TGCAGTGCTACAGGGAACCCAAATCAGCCCCAGCATGTT. Its translation is CSATGNPNQPQHV.

In this sample, this clonotype turned up many times. The rearrangement uses TRBV6-2 or TRBV6-3 and TRBJ1-2; D remains ambiguous. Germline loops: CDR1 MNHEY, CDR2 SVGEGT. Trimming left V 4 bases short and J 4 bases short, with 19 bases between. The length of the CDR3 is 16 residues. The CDR3 here is CASSSSTTAPVYGYTF. The CDR3 DNA reads as TGTGCCAGCAGTTCATCAACAACAGCCCCGGTCTATGGCTACACCTTC.

Details on this clonotype: One base away lies a much larger clone, so this may be a sequencing read error. The rearrangement uses TRBV4-1 and TRBJ2-7; 10 positions agree with TRBD1. The CDR3 runs to 14 residues. Germline CDR1 and CDR2: MGHRA and YSYEKL. Here the CDR3 reads CANSQGQGVREQYF. Here the CDR3 DNA reads TGCGCCAACAGCCAAGGACAGGGGGTGCGCGAGCAGTACTTC.

In this sample, this clonotype turned up a few times. A much larger clone is a single base away; this may be a read error. The V gene is TRBV6-2 or TRBV6-3, the J gene TRBJ2-7, with 12 positions matching TRBD1. The CDR3 consists of 16 residues. Germline lookup yields CDR1 MNHEY and CDR2 SVGEGT. This chain's CDR3 is CTSTRGGQGASYEQYF. The CDR3 region has the DNA TGTACCAGCACCAGAGGGGGACAGGGGGCTTCCTACGAGCAGTACTTC.

This clonotype was seen ten or more times. The V gene is TRBV28, the J gene TRBJ2-7, with 8 bases lining up with TRBD1. After removal of 4 bases from V and 5 bases from J, the junction contained 4 bases not matched to a gene. The CDR3 covers 13 residues. CDR1 and CDR2 from the germline V gene are MDHEN and SYDVKM. The DNA of the CDR3 is TGTGCCAGCAGTTCAGGGGGCAGAGACGAGCAGTACTTC. Translation gives CASSSGGRDEQYF.

A note on this clonotype: Just one base apart from a much larger clone, this may be a read error. V is TRBV10-3 and J is TRBJ2-3, with a possible D match to TRBD2 (6 bases). This CDR3 has 15 residues. The V and J ends lost 5 bases and 5 bases respectively, with 17 bases between them. Per germline, CDR1 ENHRY and CDR2 SYGVKD. For the CDR3, the DNA is TGTGCCATCAGTTGGGAGAGGAGGGTTGAAGATACGCAGTATTTT. Protein: CAISWERRVEDTQYF.

In its sample, this clonotype was seen many times. V and J are TRBV20-1 and TRBJ2-1, with D possibly being TRBD1 (7 bases). V shed 3 bases and J shed 5 bases, with 17 bases lying between them. The CDR3 length is 15 residues. The V gene's germline CDR1 is DFQATT and CDR2 SNEGSKA (reference sequence). CDR3 DNA sequence: TGCAGTGCTAGGGAGGGACAGTTCTACAACAATGAGCAGTTCTTC. Its translation: CSAREGQFYNNEQFF.

The chain combines TRBV20-1 with TRBJ2-7; maybe TRBD2 (5 bases). This CDR3 has 13 residues. CDR1 is DFQATT, CDR2 SNEGSKA, per germline (reference sequence). Trimming took 3 bases from V and 2 from J, leaving 11 bases between them. CDR3 loop: CSASVGVAYEQYF. The CDR3 DNA reads as TGCAGTGCTAGTGTGGGAGTCGCCTACGAGCAGTACTTC.

The chain is built from TRBV21-1 and TRBJ2-4; the DNA was not used to check the table's D call, TRBD1. TRBV21-1 is designated a pseudogene. The CDR3 totals 19 residues. The CDR3 reads CASSKRERRGVIAKNIQYF. CDR3 DNA: TGTGCCAGCAGCAAAAGGGAAAGGCGGGGGGTCATAGCCAAAAACATTCAGTACTTC.

This clonotype appeared many times. The rearrangement links TRBV7-2 to TRBJ1-4; 7 bases are shared with TRBD1. CDR1 and CDR2 (germline): SGHTA, FQGNSA. Losses at the gene ends were 5 bases for V and 8 bases for J; bases not matched to a gene: 11. The CDR3 loop spans 15 amino acids. DNA of the CDR3: TGTGCCAGCAGCGGCCGACAGGGCCTGGGGGAAAAACTGTTTTTT. Its protein product is CASSGRQGLGEKLFF.

This clonotype was detected ten times or more. The chain joins TRBV12-3 or TRBV12-4 to TRBJ1-6; a possible D gene is TRBD1 (5 bases). The ends were cut back, 6 bases at V and 9 bases at J, with 15 bases in the middle. The CDR3 sequence is 14 residues long. In nucleotides, the CDR3 is TGTGCCAGCAGCCGTGACAGCTCCGGTTCACCCCTCCACTTT. This sequence encodes CASSRDSSGSPLHF.

On this clonotype itself: Since a much larger clone is just one base distant, this may be a read error. The chain combines TRBV7-9 with TRBJ2-1; D uncertain. The CDR3 runs to 17 residues. The germline gives CDR1 SEHNR, CDR2 FQNEAQ (reference sequence). The DNA of the CDR3 is TGTGCCAGCAGCTTAGTCGGTGGGCGAAGATCCTACAATGTGCAGTTCTTC. It codes for CASSLVGGRRSYNVQFF.

The chain uses TRBV4-2 and TRBJ2-1; the D call may be TRBD1 or TRBD2 (5 bases each). Trimming shortened V by 1 base and J by 7 bases, and 17 bases separated the two germline ends. CDR3 size: 16 residues. CDR1 is LGHNA, CDR2 YNFKEQ, per germline. CDR3 in amino acids: CASSQGYGATLNEQFF. In DNA form, the CDR3 reads TGTGCCAGCAGCCAAGGATACGGGGCCACCCTTAATGAGCAGTTCTTC.

Notes on this clonotype: This may come from a read error, since a much larger clone is one base off. The V call is TRBV7-2, the J call TRBJ2-1; D may be TRBD2 (5 bases). This CDR3 comprises 15 residues. V was shortened by 5 bases and J by 13 bases, with 24 bases between the two germline ends. Germline V gene sequence: CDR1 SGHTA, CDR2 FQGNSA. CDR3 region: CASSPERASSETQFF. The CDR3 region has the DNA TGTGCCAGCAGCCCCGAGAGGGCCTCTTCCGAGACCCAGTTCTTC.

This clonotype was detected ten times or more. The chain carries TRBV9 and TRBJ2-5; 10 bases are a match to TRBD2. TRBJ2-7 matches the DNA end more closely, so the J call is doubtful. The CDR3 is made up of 13 amino acids. Germline loops: CDR1 SGDLS, CDR2 YYNGEE. The CDR3 region is CASQRGGPHEQYF. Here the CDR3 DNA reads TGTGCCAGCCAGCGGGGGGGCCCCCACGAGCAGTACTTC.

This clonotype was seen a few times. The rearrangement uses TRBV11-2 and TRBJ1-2; a possible D gene is TRBD1 (6 bases). Deletions cut 1 base from V and 6 bases from J, with 15 bases between. The germline CDR1 and CDR2 sequences are SGHAT and FQNNGV. The CDR3 is made up of 15 amino acids. In DNA, the CDR3 is TGTGCCAGCAGCTTAGTCTCGCAGGGGAGGGATGGCTACACCTTC. It translates to CASSLVSQGRDGYTF.

This clonotype was detected only a few times. This chain links TRBV6-2 or TRBV6-3 with TRBJ1-5; D might be TRBD1 (5 bases). This CDR3 is 16 amino acids long. The germline V and J ends were trimmed by 2 bases and 5 bases, with 16 bases remaining between them. Germline lookup yields CDR1 MNHEY and CDR2 SVGEGT. In nucleotides, the CDR3 is TGTGCCAGCAGTTACATGATACCAGGAGGGGATCAGCCCCAGCATTTT. This codes for CASSYMIPGGDQPQHF.

This clonotype was counted many times. The chain joins TRBV5-1 to TRBJ1-2; 9 nucleotides line up with TRBD1. Germline V gene lookup returns CDR1 SGHRS and CDR2 YFSETQ. V trimming: 4 bases; J trimming: 4 bases; junction bases outside the gene matches: 5. CDR3 length: 14 residues. CDR3 nucleotides: TGCGCCAGCAGCACCGGACAGGGGCCCTATGGCTACACCTTC. As protein: CASSTGQGPYGYTF.

A remark on this clonotype: A much bigger clone sits one base away, suggesting this may be a read error. The chain carries TRBV15 and TRBJ1-2; TRBD1 agrees at 9 bases. CDR1 LNHNV and CDR2 YYDKDF come from the germline V gene (reference sequence). The CDR3 contains 14 residues. Trimming removed 2 bases from V and 8 bases from J; junction bases left unmatched: 6. This chain's CDR3 is CATSRQQGAAGYTF. The CDR3 region has the DNA TGTGCCACCAGCAGACAACAGGGGGCGGCCGGCTACACCTTC.

In regard to this clonotype: The conserved final phenylalanine or tryptophan is absent from the CDR3, which likely points to a read error. The genes are TRBV7-2 and TRBJ1-2; D gene ambiguous. Germline values: CDR1 SGHTA, CDR2 FQGNSA. Trimming removed 5 bases at V and 4 bases at J, with 20 bases between. The length of the CDR3 is 16 residues. The CDR3 sequence: CASSPQKGSSGYGYTS. The CDR3 nucleotides read TGTGCCAGCAGCCCCCAAAAGGGCAGCTCCGGCTATGGCTACACCTCC.

This clonotype was seen more than once but under ten times. The CDR3: CASSFDWGADTQYF. CDR3 DNA: TGTGCCAGCAGCTTTGACTGGGGCGCAGATACGCAGTATTTT. This sequence joins TRBV5-6 and TRBJ2-3, with D perhaps matching TRBD1 (5 bases). Per germline, CDR1 SGHDT and CDR2 YYEEEE. The CDR3 length is 14 residues. The V end lost 2 bases, the J end lost 4 bases, and 11 bases lay between the germline ends.

This clonotype was counted ten times or more. This may be a read error: a much more frequent sequence differs by one nucleotide. This rearrangement joins TRBV6-6 to TRBJ2-7; the match to TRBD1 covers 11 bases. J lost 5 bases, V lost 8 bases, and 8 bases had no gene match. The CDR3 length is 14 residues. CDR1 and CDR2 from the germline V gene are MNHNY and SVGAGI (reference sequence). DNA for the CDR3: TGTGCCAGCCCCCCGGACAGGGGGCTCCACGAGCAGTACTTC. As protein: CASPPDRGLHEQYF.

The rearrangement uses TRBV18 and TRBJ1-1; the match to TRBD1 covers 7 bases. J gave up 4 bases and V 6 bases, and 8 bases lay outside the gene matches. Germline-derived CDR1 and CDR2 are KGHSH and LQKENI. This CDR3 contains 14 residues. The CDR3 region is CASSRLTGATEAFF. The DNA for the CDR3 is TGTGCCAGCTCCCGACTTACAGGGGCCACTGAAGCTTTCTTT. The full variable domain, with the rest looked up from reference TRBV18 and TRBJ1-1, is NAGVMQNPRHLVRRRGQEARLRCSPMKGHSHVYWYRQLPEEGLKFMVYLQKENIIDESGMPKERFSAEFPKEGPSILRIQQVVRGDSAAYFCASSRLTGATEAFFGQGTRLTVV.

Regarding this clonotype: A single base separates this from a much larger clone, so it may be a read error. V gene TRBV6-1 combines with J gene TRBJ2-7, with D unresolved. There are 15 residues in the CDR3. CDR1 and CDR2 (germline): MNHNS, SASEGT. This chain's CDR3 is CASSGPWETSCEQYF. The CDR3 bases are TGTGCCAGCAGTGGACCCTGGGAAACATCCTGCGAGCAGTACTTC.